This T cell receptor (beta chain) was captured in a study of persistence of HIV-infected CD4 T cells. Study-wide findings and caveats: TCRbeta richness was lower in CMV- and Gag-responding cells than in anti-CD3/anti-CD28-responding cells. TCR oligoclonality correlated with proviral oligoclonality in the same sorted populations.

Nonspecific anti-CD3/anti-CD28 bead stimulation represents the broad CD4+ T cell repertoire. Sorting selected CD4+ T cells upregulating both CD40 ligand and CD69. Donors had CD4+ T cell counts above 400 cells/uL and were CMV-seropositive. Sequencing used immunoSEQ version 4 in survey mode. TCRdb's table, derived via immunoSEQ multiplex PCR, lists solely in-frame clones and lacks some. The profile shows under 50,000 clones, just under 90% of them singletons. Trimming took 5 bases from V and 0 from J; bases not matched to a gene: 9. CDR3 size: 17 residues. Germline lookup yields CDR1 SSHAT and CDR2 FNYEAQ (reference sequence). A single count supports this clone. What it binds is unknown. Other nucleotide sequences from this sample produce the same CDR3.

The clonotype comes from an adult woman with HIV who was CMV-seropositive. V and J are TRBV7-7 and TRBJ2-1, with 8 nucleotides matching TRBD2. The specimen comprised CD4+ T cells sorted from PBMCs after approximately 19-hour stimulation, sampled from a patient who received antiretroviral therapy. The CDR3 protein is CASSRSPGGSSYNEQFF. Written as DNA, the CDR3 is TGTGCCAGCAGCCGCAGCCCGGGGGGGAGCTCCTACAATGAGCAGTTCTTC.